This TCR beta chain was retrieved from a study of glioma-infiltrating T cells. TCR alpha and beta CDR3 regions were amplified from RNA using iRepertoire nested multiplex PCR. Input was roughly 100-450 ng of tissue mRNA or PBMC total RNA. TCRdb itself ran the multiplex PCR reads through MiXCR, one entry per CDR3 protein. The table has some 180,000 distinct CDR3 sequences, 32% seen once. Notes on the study in general: CDR3 overlap between tissue and blood was very small. Gliomas, especially low-grade, showed above-expected tissue-blood divergence; non-neoplastic patients showed below.

This clonotype was seen once. No antigen is known for it. The junction had 11 bases not matched to a gene; V was cut back by 5 bases and J by 5 bases. This CDR3 region has 15 residues. Germline V gene data show CDR1 as LGHDT and CDR2 as YNNKEL (reference sequence). The sequenced sample was glioma tissue, nonneoplastic brain tissue, or PBMCs (not recorded which). The chain recombines TRBV3-1 with TRBJ2-7; TRBD1 matches 8 bases. The clonotype originates from a human donor with low-grade glioma or glioblastoma, undergoing nonglioma brain surgery, or in good health (not recorded which). In nucleotides, the CDR3 is TGTGCCAGCAGCTTAGCGCAGGGGGCTAAAAACGAGCAGTACTTC. Protein product: CASSLAQGAKNEQYF.